The 23 T cell receptor beta chains below all came from one sample that was sequenced in a study of tissue T cells after allogeneic stem cell transplantation. The assay was immunoSEQ multiplex PCR, and TCRdb's table has in-frame clones only and misses some. The sample gives more than 45,000 clones, around 73% of which show up once; less than 0.85% is in the top ten. The sample consisted of sorted cells pooled from one or two spleens. All receptors come from a pool of C57BL/6 mice in good health.

This clone was counted between two and nine times. Gene names are mouse gene names. The CDR3 is cut off 1 residue early in the read; its end comes from the germline J gene. This rearrangement joins TRBV5 to TRBJ2-7; TRBD2 aligns across 8 bases. Germline CDR1 is LGHNA and CDR2 is YNLKQL (reference sequence). Trimming at V came to 1 base and at J to 7 bases, leaving 3 bases not matched to a gene. The CDR3 spans 13 residues. This CDR3 reads CASSQVWGDEQYF. The CDR3 bases that were read are TGTGCCAGCAGCCAAGTCTGGGGGGACGAACAGTAC.

A note on this clone: The gene symbols are mouse symbols. The read finishes 1 residue shy of the CDR3 end, and the germline J gene is used to complete it. V is TRBV13-2 and J is TRBJ2-5, with D possibly TRBD1 on 7 matching bases. The CDR3 length is 14 residues. V dropped 5 bases and J dropped 5 bases, with 15 bases sitting between them. CDR1 and CDR2 from the germline V gene are NNHNN and SYGAGS (reference sequence). Incomplete CDR3 DNA: TGTGCCAGCGGGAGGGGGCATGTAGGAGACACCCAGTAC. Translation: CASGRGHVGDTQY. The whole CDR3 is CASGRGHVGDTQYF.

Of note for this clone: All gene names here are mouse names. The CDR3 goes on 1 residue after the read ends, and that part is filled in from the germline J gene. J is TRBJ1-4 and V is TRBV12-2; 8 bases are a match to TRBD1. Per the germline V gene, CDR1 is SGHLS and CDR2 is HYDKME. The V and J ends lost 5 bases and 3 bases, in that order; junction bases with no gene match: 4. The CDR3 runs to 14 residues. CDR3 DNA (partial): TGTGCCAGCTTTCCAGGGGGCGCCAACGAAAGATTATTT. Its protein product is CASFPGGANERLF. Given in full, the CDR3 is CASFPGGANERLFF.

For this clone: The gene symbols are mouse symbols. The read ends 1 residue before the CDR3 terminus; that terminus is restored from the germline J gene. The gene calls are TRBV19 and TRBJ1-2, with TRBD1 identical over 7 bases. The CDR3 length is 14 residues. Trimming at V came to 2 bases and at J to 4 bases, leaving 5 bases not matched to a gene. Germline-derived CDR1 and CDR2 are FNHDT and SITEND (reference sequence). CDR3 sequence reads: CASSMRGQGSDYTF. The CDR3 DNA, read in part, is TGTGCCAGCAGTATGAGGGGGCAGGGCTCCGACTACACC.

Comments on this clone: Mouse gene names and germline throughout. Read sequence stops 1 residue before the CDR3 end, and the germline J gene provides the missing end. The same CDR3 is also encoded by other DNA sequences in this sample. J is TRBJ2-1 and V is TRBV29, with TRBD1 as a possible D gene (5 bases). Germline CDR1 reads MSHET; CDR2 reads SYDVDS. This CDR3 contains 13 residues. Trimming pared 6 bases from V and 2 bases from J, leaving 8 bases between. Incomplete CDR3 DNA: TGTGCTAGCAGACCAGGGCACTATGCTGAGCAGTTC. As protein: CASRPGHYAEQF. From start to end, the CDR3 is CASRPGHYAEQFF.

In the case of this clone: Mouse gene names apply. Sequencing ends 1 residue short of the CDR3 end; the germline J gene provides the rest. J is TRBJ2-3 and V is TRBV13-3; 8 nucleotides match TRBD2. The CDR3 has 14 amino acids. From germline, CDR1 is NNHDY and CDR2 SYVADS. J gave up 0 bases and V 5 bases, and 2 bases lay outside the gene matches. Here the CDR3 reads CASRLGASAETLYF. CDR3 bases read: TGTGCCAGCAGACTGGGGGCTAGTGCAGAAACGCTGTAT.

In the case of this clone: Gene names are the mouse ones. Read sequence stops 1 residue before the CDR3 end, and the germline J gene provides the missing end. The chain has TRBV31 and TRBJ1-1; 7 bases match TRBD1. Germline V CDR1 and CDR2: GKSSPN, SITVG. V dropped 1 base and J dropped 8; count of bases not matched to a gene: 1. The CDR3 is 11 residues long. The sequenced CDR3 bases are TGTGCCTGGAGTCAGGGGGCGGAAGTCTTC. Residues: CAWSQGAEVF. The whole CDR3 reads CAWSQGAEVFF.

Details on this clone: Gene names refer to mouse genes. The CDR3 end lies 1 residue beyond the end of the read and is filled in from the germline J gene. The chain recombines TRBV13-3 with TRBJ2-4, with D perhaps TRBD1 or TRBD2 (6 bases each). V was trimmed by 1 base and J by 0 bases, leaving 12 bases between them. CDR3 length: 16 amino acids. The V gene's germline CDR1 is NNHDY and CDR2 SYVADS. CDR3 sequence: CASSDLGARSQNTLYF. The part of the CDR3 DNA that was read is TGTGCCAGCAGTGATTTGGGGGCGCGTAGTCAAAACACCTTGTAC.

As for this clone: The gene names here belong to mouse. The read finishes 1 residue shy of the CDR3 end, and the germline J gene is used to complete it. The genes are TRBV31 and TRBJ2-2, with TRBD2 identical over 8 bases. The J segment lost 4 bases and the V segment lost 0 bases, leaving 4 bases of the junction unmatched. Germline V CDR1 and CDR2: GKSSPN, SITVG. CDR3 size: 15 residues. CDR3 residues: CAWSLGGGRTGQLYF. CDR3 bases read: TGTGCCTGGAGTCTAGGGGGGGGGCGCACCGGGCAGCTCTAC.

About this clone itself: Gene names denote mouse genes. The CDR3 bases that were read are TGTGCAAGCAGCGGGGGGGGCTATGCTGAGCAGTTC. Its translation: CASSGGGYAEQF. The entire CDR3 is CASSGGGYAEQFF. The J gene is TRBJ2-1, the V gene TRBV16, with TRBD2 matching over 7 bases. From the germline J gene comes the end of the CDR3, since the read stops 1 residue before it. V lost 5 bases, J lost 3 bases, and 1 base stayed unmatched. CDR3 length: 13 amino acids. Germline CDR1 reads SGHSA; CDR2 reads FRNQAP.

Concerning this clone itself: Gene labels here are mouse ones. The read stops 1 residue short of the end of the CDR3; the missing end is completed from the germline J gene. V is TRBV3 and J is TRBJ1-4, with D tentatively TRBD1 (5 bases). CDR1 and CDR2 (germline): SNHLY, FYNGKV (reference sequence). V was cut by 5 bases and J by 0 bases, with 10 bases left in between. The CDR3 has 15 residues. The CDR3 loop is CASSSGGISNERLFF. The DNA read from the CDR3 is TGTGCCAGCAGCAGCGGGGGTATTTCCAACGAAAGATTATTT.

Regarding this clone: Genes and germline are mouse. The missing CDR3 end, 1 residue past where the read stops, is filled in from the germline J gene. The chain uses TRBV13-2 and TRBJ1-2; 9 bases fit TRBD1. CDR1 is NNHNN and CDR2 is SYGAGS in the germline V gene (reference sequence). The V and J ends lost 4 bases and 5 bases, in that order; junction bases with no gene match: 6. The length of the CDR3 is 14 residues. CDR3 sequence reads: CASGKGQGESDYTF. The DNA read from the CDR3 is TGTGCCAGCGGTAAGGGACAGGGAGAGTCCGACTACACC.

Note on this clone: The genes and germline here are from mouse. The CDR3 here is CASSLTGNAEQFF. The CDR3 DNA, read in part, is TGTGCCAGCAGCCTGACAGGGAATGCTGAGCAGTTC. The V gene is TRBV5, the J gene TRBJ2-1, with 7 bases matching TRBD1. The DNA ends 1 residue before the CDR3 does, and the rest of the CDR3 is filled in from the germline J gene. CDR3 length equals 13 residues. V shed 4 bases, J shed 5 bases, and the junction held 2 bases outside the gene matches. Germline V gene data show CDR1 as LGHNA and CDR2 as YNLKQL (reference sequence).

This clone turned up a few times. Mouse gene names apply. The read ends 1 residue before the CDR3 terminus; that terminus is restored from the germline J gene. This chain connects TRBV31 to TRBJ1-5, with 12 bases aligning to TRBD1. This CDR3 spans 14 amino acids. Germline-derived CDR1 and CDR2 are GKSSPN and SITVG. With V trimmed by 0 bases and J by 9 bases, 3 bases remained unmatched. CDR3 bases read: TGTGCCTGGAGTCTCGGGACAGGGGGCTTGGCTCCGCTT. Amino acids: CAWSLGTGGLAPL. In full, the CDR3 reads CAWSLGTGGLAPLF.

To note about this clone: Mouse gene names and germline throughout. The CDR3 extends 1 residue past the end of the read, so its final part is completed from the germline J gene. The genes are TRBV26 and TRBJ1-6, with unresolved D. TRBJ1-6 falls under the ORF class, with uncertain function. The CDR3 consists of 16 residues. Germline V lookup: CDR1 KGHPV, CDR2 FQNQEV (reference sequence). V lost 3 bases and J lost 0, with 9 bases in between. The DNA read from the CDR3 is TGTGCCAGCAGTCTCCCGGACGGTTCCTATAATTCGCCCCTCTAC. Translation: CASSLPDGSYNSPLY. The CDR3 in full is CASSLPDGSYNSPLYF.

This clone has only one observation. These gene names are mouse names. The sequenced fragment ends 1 residue before the CDR3 boundary, so the rest is inferred from the germline J gene. The V gene is TRBV5, the J gene TRBJ2-2; D is uncertain. The V and J ends lost 0 bases and 2 bases respectively, with 4 bases between them. Germline V gene data show CDR1 as LGHNA and CDR2 as YNLKQL (reference sequence). This CDR3 has 14 amino acids. The sequenced CDR3 bases are TGTGCCAGCAGCCAAGATTGGAACACCGGGCAGCTCTAC. Translating gives CASSQDWNTGQLY. The complete CDR3 protein is CASSQDWNTGQLYF.

A note on this clone: The gene names here belong to mouse. The read stops 1 residue short of the end of the CDR3; the missing end is completed from the germline J gene. This chain connects TRBV5 to TRBJ2-3; no clear D. Germline CDR1 LGHNA, CDR2 YNLKQL (reference sequence). The CDR3 consists of 13 residues. Trimming cost V 5 bases and J 1 base, with 7 bases left between them. The sequenced CDR3 bases are TGTGCCAGCAGCTCTCGAGGTGCAGAAACGCTGTAT. Its translation is CASSSRGAETLY. The entire CDR3 protein reads CASSSRGAETLYF.

Comments on this clone: The gene symbols are mouse symbols. Read data end 1 residue before the CDR3 end; the end is taken from the germline J gene. The chain links TRBV1 to TRBJ1-6; D uncertain. TRBJ1-6 is placed among ORFs of uncertain function. CDR3 length: 12 residues. V lost 4 bases, J lost 5 bases, and 3 bases lay in between. Germline-derived CDR1 and CDR2 are NSQYPW and LRSPGD (reference sequence). CDR3 sequence: CTCSGHNSPLYF. CDR3 DNA (partial): TGCACCTGCAGTGGGCATAATTCGCCCCTCTAC.

In regard to this clone: Germline and genes here are mouse. The observed sequence ends 1 residue before the CDR3 terminus, with the missing tail filled in from the germline J gene. The chain joins TRBV13-3 to TRBJ2-4; the D gene is possibly TRBD1 (5 bases). The V end was cut by 5 bases, the J end by 4 bases, with 8 bases between. The length of the CDR3 is 12 residues. The germline gives CDR1 NNHDY, CDR2 SYVADS. The CDR3 is CASSARENTLYF. CDR3 DNA, as far as it was read: TGTGCCAGCAGCGCCAGGGAAAACACCTTGTAC.

This clone turned up a few times. Gene names are the mouse ones. Read sequence stops 1 residue before the CDR3 end, and the germline J gene provides the missing end. The chain joins TRBV4 to TRBJ2-7; TRBD2 is a possible D gene (6 bases). The length of the CDR3 is 13 residues. V shed 4 bases and J shed 4 bases, with 11 bases lying between them. Germline CDR1 and CDR2: LGHDT and YNNKQL (reference sequence). The sequenced part of the CDR3 DNA is TGTGCCAGCAGCTTTCGCTGGGGATATGAACAGTAC. Protein sequence: CASSFRWGYEQY. From start to end, the CDR3 is CASSFRWGYEQYF.

This clone was recorded a few times. Genes and germline are mouse. The sequenced part of the CDR3 DNA is TGTGCAAGCAGGACAGGGGGCGGCGAAAGATTATTT. This gives the protein CASRTGGGERLF. The CDR3 in its entirety is CASRTGGGERLFF. V usage is TRBV16 and J usage is TRBJ1-4; 10 bases are shared with TRBD1. The missing CDR3 end, 1 residue past where the read stops, is filled in from the germline J gene. V was pared by 6 bases and J by 7 bases, with 2 bases of the junction left unmatched. This CDR3 comprises 13 residues. The germline CDR1 and CDR2 sequences are SGHSA and FRNQAP. Full variable domain (missing parts from reference TRBV16 and TRBJ1-4): NAGVIQTPRHKVTGKGQEATLWCEPISGHSAVFWYRQTIVQGLEFLTYFRNQAPIDDSGMPKERFSAQMPNQSHSTLKIQSTQPQDSAVYLCASRTGGGERLFFGHGTKLSVL.

Concerning this clone: The listed genes are named as in mouse. The observed sequence ends 1 residue before the CDR3 terminus, with the missing tail filled in from the germline J gene. J is TRBJ1-3 and V is TRBV13-2, with 12 bases aligning to TRBD1. Per germline, CDR1 NNHNN and CDR2 SYGAGS (reference sequence). The CDR3 spans 16 residues. J was trimmed by 2 bases and V by 1 base; bases with no gene match: 1. The CDR3 DNA, read in part, is TGTGCCAGCGGTGATAGGGACAGGGGGCCTGGAAATACGCTCTAT. This translates into CASGDRDRGPGNTLY. The whole CDR3 reads CASGDRDRGPGNTLYF.

Comments on this clone: Mouse names are used for the genes. The read finishes 1 residue shy of the CDR3 end, and the germline J gene is used to complete it. The chain links TRBV17 to TRBJ2-3, with 11 positions matching TRBD2. This CDR3 region has 15 residues. CDR1 is MNHDT and CDR2 is YYDKIL in the germline V gene. The junction had 1 base not matched to a gene; V was cut back by 3 bases and J by 2 bases. CDR3 DNA, as far as it was read: TGTGCTAGCAGTAGGGACTGGGGGGATGCAGAAACGCTGTAT. As protein: CASSRDWGDAETLY. The entire CDR3 sequence reads CASSRDWGDAETLYF.